A selection of T cell receptor beta chains follows, all from one sample in a study of blood T cell repertoires in COVID-19. Profiled with immunoSEQ multiplex PCR; TCRdb holds only in-frame clones, not every one. The sample shows 95,000 to 150,000 clones, 90% of them seen only once. What was sequenced was peripheral blood. The receptors here all came from a woman aged 60 to 75 with COVID-19, enrolled during active disease. Both conserved end residues are part of each CDR3. The order of the fields is J gene, V gene, D gene, clone size, CDR3 protein, CDR3 DNA. A D gene is named only where the DNA matches it firmly. Not all rows give a size; the values are once, few, many and, for expanded clones, a class.

>TRBJ1-4|TRBV4-1|TRBD1|NA
CASSQTGTGEEKLFF
TGCGCCAGCAGCCAGACCGGGACAGGGGAAGAAAAACTGTTTTTT
>TRBJ1-2|TRBV3-1/TRBV3-2|NA|NA
CASNQRPGADGYTF
TGTGCCAGCAACCAACGCCCGGGAGCGGATGGCTACACCTTC
>TRBJ1-1|TRBV7-2|NA|few
CASSLVAGNTEAFF
TGTGCCAGCAGCTTAGTGGCAGGGAACACTGAAGCTTTCTTT
>TRBJ2-3|TRBV7-2|TRBD1|NA
CASSLRGDRGSSTDTQYF
TGTGCCAGCAGCTTACGGGGGGACAGGGGATCTAGCACAGATACGCAGTATTTT
>TRBJ2-1|TRBV11-1|TRBD2|NA
CASSPKRGATYNEQFF
TGTGCCAGCAGCCCCAAGCGGGGGGCTACCTACAATGAGCAGTTCTTC
>TRBJ2-4|TRBV14|TRBD1|NA
CASSQNWGQTNGVNIQYF
TGTGCCAGCAGCCAGAATTGGGGACAGACGAACGGGGTGAACATTCAGTACTTC
>TRBJ2-7|TRBV5-1|NA|NA
CASSVETVYEQYF
TGCGCCAGCAGCGTAGAGACAGTCTACGAGCAGTACTTC
>TRBJ2-7|TRBV15|NA|once
CATSRGRDYEQYF
TGTGCCACCAGCAGAGGCAGGGATTACGAGCAGTACTTC
>TRBJ1-5|TRBV3-1/TRBV3-2|NA|NA
CASSQATGDYSNQPQHF
TGTGCCAGCAGCCAAGCCACAGGAGATTATAGCAATCAGCCCCAGCATTTT
>TRBJ1-2|TRBV27|TRBD1|once
CASSLYGPPGQGGPSPGYTF
TGTGCCAGCAGTTTATATGGCCCCCCCGGACAGGGAGGACCGAGCCCGGGCTACACCTTC
>TRBJ2-3|TRBV5-6|NA|NA
CASSSTPDTQYF
TGTGCCAGCAGTTCTACGCCAGATACGCAGTATTTT
>TRBJ2-5|TRBV2|NA|NA
CASRTGGGETQYF
TGTGCCAGCCGAACTGGGGGAGGAGAGACCCAGTACTTC
>TRBJ2-5|TRBV5-1|NA|NA
CASSLVVGSETQYF
TGCGCCAGCAGCTTGGTAGTCGGGTCAGAGACCCAGTACTTC
>TRBJ2-3|TRBV9|TRBD2|NA
CASTVYGGTTDTQYF
TGTGCCAGCACCGTATACGGGGGGACCACAGATACGCAGTATTTT
>TRBJ2-6|TRBV4-1|NA|NA
CASSPRGGSGANVLTF
TGCGCCAGCAGCCCAAGAGGGGGCTCTGGGGCCAACGTCCTGACTTTC
>TRBJ1-6|TRBV2|NA|NA
CASSVLQVLNSPLHF
TGTGCCAGCAGTGTTCTACAGGTCCTTAATTCACCCCTCCACTTT
>TRBJ2-3|TRBV7-9|TRBD1|NA
CATRQGNTDTQYF
TGTGCCACCCGACAGGGAAACACAGATACGCAGTATTTT
>TRBJ2-7|TRBV5-5|NA|few
CASSLDSGWSYEQYF
TGTGCCAGCAGCTTGGATTCAGGGTGGTCCTACGAGCAGTACTTC
>TRBJ2-5|TRBV4-3|NA|NA
CASSQGLGHPGTQYF
TGCGCCAGCAGCCAAGGATTAGGACACCCTGGGACCCAGTACTTC
>TRBJ1-5|TRBV19|TRBD1|once
CASSMDRDVNQPQHF
TGTGCCAGTAGTATGGACAGGGATGTAAATCAGCCCCAGCATTTT
>TRBJ2-7|TRBV9|TRBD2|NA
CASSPAGDRFSYEQYF
TGTGCCAGCAGCCCCGCGGGAGACAGATTCTCCTACGAGCAGTACTTC
>TRBJ2-7|TRBV5-4|NA|NA
CASSGQDSTYEQYF
TGTGCCAGCAGCGGCCAGGACAGTACCTACGAGCAGTACTTC
>TRBJ2-7|TRBV6-5|TRBD1|NA
CASAKGQGTYEQYF
TGTGCCAGCGCTAAAGGACAGGGAACCTACGAGCAGTACTTC
>TRBJ2-7|TRBV7-2|NA|once
CASSPDRYRAYEQYF
TGTGCCAGCAGCCCCGATCGGTATCGGGCCTACGAGCAGTACTTC
>TRBJ2-2|TRBV29-1|NA|NA
CSVRTNTGELFF
TGCAGCGTGCGGACGAACACCGGGGAGCTGTTTTTT
>TRBJ1-1|TRBV21-1|NA|NA
CASSKVGKNTEAFF
TGTGCCAGCAGCAAAGTCGGGAAGAACACTGAAGCTTTCTTT
>TRBJ2-3|TRBV29-1|TRBD2|NA
CSVGGSGGSTDTQYF
TGCAGCGTTGGTGGGAGCGGGGGGTCCACAGATACGCAGTATTTT
>TRBJ2-1|TRBV6-2/TRBV6-3|TRBD1|NA
CASSYYIGTGWNEQFF
TGTGCCAGCAGTTACTATATTGGGACAGGGTGGAATGAGCAGTTCTTC
>TRBJ1-2|TRBV20-1|NA|once
CSASSGRGGYTF
TGCAGTGCTAGTAGTGGGAGAGGTGGCTACACCTTC
>TRBJ2-3|TRBV5-1|NA|NA
CASSSERFSTDTQYF
TGCGCCAGCAGCTCCGAGAGGTTTAGCACAGATACGCAGTATTTT
>TRBJ1-1|TRBV19|NA|once
CASRRVGDTEAFF
TGTGCCAGTAGACGGGTGGGAGACACTGAAGCTTTCTTT
>TRBJ1-1|TRBV6-4|TRBD1|NA
CASSDLGQGGTEAFF
TGTGCCAGCAGTGACTTGGGACAGGGGGGCACTGAAGCTTTCTTT
>TRBJ2-2|TRBV7-2|TRBD1|NA
CASSFTGGTGELFF
TGTGCCAGCAGCTTCACAGGGGGAACCGGGGAGCTGTTTTTT
>TRBJ1-1|TRBV19|NA|NA
CASRPDWPGTEAFF
TGTGCCAGTAGACCCGACTGGCCCGGTACTGAAGCTTTCTTT
>TRBJ2-3|TRBV5-1|NA|NA
CASSLGTRNTDTQYF
TGCGCCAGCAGCTTGGGGACACGGAATACAGATACGCAGTATTTT
>TRBJ2-7|TRBV7-3|TRBD2|once
CASSFGLAGAEQYF
TGTGCCAGCAGCTTCGGACTAGCGGGGGCCGAGCAGTACTTC
>TRBJ1-1|TRBV19|TRBD1|few
CASSMGQGAYTEAFF
TGTGCCAGTAGTATGGGACAGGGGGCCTACACTGAAGCTTTCTTT
>TRBJ1-4|TRBV6-5|NA|NA
CASSYSSAGREKLFF
TGTGCCAGCAGTTACTCGAGCGCGGGGCGAGAAAAACTGTTTTTT
>TRBJ2-7|TRBV5-4|NA|NA
CASSPAAGGRVTYEQYF
TGTGCCAGCAGCCCGGCTGCAGGAGGTCGGGTTACCTACGAGCAGTACTTC
>TRBJ1-5|TRBV28|TRBD1|NA
CASSLTTGGNQPQHF
TGTGCCAGCAGTCTTACCACAGGGGGCAATCAGCCCCAGCATTTT
>TRBJ1-6|TRBV19|NA|NA
CASTLAAGRVGSPLHF
TGTGCCAGTACCCTCGCGGCTGGCAGGGTGGGTTCACCCCTCCACTTT
>TRBJ1-2|TRBV29-1|NA|NA
CSVEDRVINYGYTF
TGCAGCGTTGAAGACAGGGTTATTAACTATGGCTACACCTTC
>TRBJ1-5|TRBV5-5|NA|NA
CASTLGASDQPQHF
TGTGCCAGCACCCTGGGGGCTTCTGATCAGCCCCAGCATTTT